These 14 T cell receptor beta chains share one sample of origin, sequenced in a study of control samples from healthy donors and cancer patients. Profiled with immunoSEQ multiplex PCR; TCRdb holds only in-frame clones, not every one. The table shows around 190,000 clones, with approximately 94% occurring only once. Sequenced material: blood. Receptors originate from a young man in good health.

V usage is TRBV5-5 and J usage is TRBJ1-2; D unclear. The length of the CDR3 is 14 residues. Germline loops: CDR1 SGHKS, CDR2 YYEKEE (reference sequence). V lost 2 bases, J lost 0 bases, and 8 bases lay in between. In nucleotides, the CDR3 is TGTGCCAGCAGCTTTGCGGATCCTAACTATGGCTACACCTTC. Amino acid sequence: CASSFADPNYGYTF.

The V call is TRBV18, the J call TRBJ1-4; tentatively, D is TRBD1 (6 bases). Germline V gene lookup returns CDR1 KGHSH and CDR2 LQKENI. This CDR3 contains 15 residues. Trimming shortened V by 0 bases and J by 3 bases, and 8 bases separated the two germline ends. For the CDR3, the DNA is TGTGCCAGCTCACCACCGCGACAGGCTAATGAAAAACTGTTTTTT. Translation: CASSPPRQANEKLFF.

The chain recombines TRBV3-1 (or the pseudogene TRBV3-2) with TRBJ2-3; weak D call: TRBD2 (6 bases). The CDR3 contains 14 residues. Germline CDR1 reads LGHDT; CDR2 reads YNNKEL (reference sequence). With 3 bases removed from V and 2 bases from J, the gap between germline ends came to 9 bases. CDR3 protein: CASSQGLLTDTQYF. CDR3 nucleotides: TGTGCCAGCAGCCAGGGACTTCTCACAGATACGCAGTATTTT.

The chain carries TRBV19 and TRBJ1-5; D remains unclear. The ends were cut back, 2 bases at V and 1 base at J, with 9 bases in the middle. The CDR3 loop spans 15 amino acids. Germline V gives CDR1 LNHDA, CDR2 SQIVND (reference sequence). The CDR3 bases are TGTGCCAGTAGTATAACTCAAGGGAGCAATCAGCCCCAGCATTTT. Translation: CASSITQGSNQPQHF.

V is TRBV28 and J is TRBJ1-4; D is undetermined. Trimming removed 8 bases from V and 1 base from J, with 8 bases in between. This CDR3 spans 13 amino acids. Germline-derived CDR1 and CDR2 are MDHEN and SYDVKM. The CDR3 loop reads CASLSVTNEKLFF. CDR3 nucleotide sequence: TGTGCCAGCCTCTCGGTAACTAATGAAAAACTGTTTTTT.

The chain's CDR3 is CASSKGSGRLAGGFTGELFF. CDR3 in DNA: TGTGCCAGCAGCAAGGGGTCAGGGCGCCTAGCGGGAGGGTTCACCGGGGAGCTGTTTTTT. The gene calls are TRBV3-1 (or the pseudogene TRBV3-2) and TRBJ2-2; 12 bases agree with TRBD2. Germline assignment: CDR1 LGHDT and CDR2 YNNKEL (reference sequence). This CDR3 contains 20 residues. The junction had 17 bases not matched to a gene; V was cut back by 5 bases and J by 4 bases.

The gene calls are TRBV3-1 (or the pseudogene TRBV3-2) and TRBJ2-7; 10 bases align to TRBD1. The CDR3 has 15 amino acids. The junction had 5 bases not matched to a gene; V was cut back by 4 bases and J by 2 bases. CDR1 LGHDT and CDR2 YNNKEL come from the germline V gene (reference sequence). The chain's CDR3 is CASSRGTGAPYEQYF. The DNA of the CDR3 is TGTGCCAGCAGCCGAGGGACAGGGGCCCCCTACGAGCAGTACTTC.

The CDR3, as DNA: TGTGCCGAACTTCCCCGGGAAACTAGCACAGATACGCAGTATTTT. Encoded protein: CAELPRETSTDTQYF. The chain recombines TRBV2 with TRBJ2-3, with D possibly TRBD2 on 5 matching bases. The CDR3 loop spans 15 amino acids. Germline-derived CDR1 and CDR2 are SNHLY and FYNNEI. V was cut by 11 bases and J by 0 bases, with 18 bases left in between.

The J gene is TRBJ2-3, the V gene TRBV6-6, with D tentatively TRBD1 (7 bases). This CDR3 comprises 14 residues. Per the germline V gene, CDR1 is MNHNY and CDR2 is SVGAGI (reference sequence). V dropped 2 bases and J dropped 10 bases, with 16 bases sitting between them. CDR3 nucleotides: TGTGCCAGCAGTTACGCACTCCAGGGGGGTGCGCAGTATTTT. It encodes CASSYALQGGAQYF.

V is TRBV7-9 and J is TRBJ1-5; TRBD1 agrees at 8 bases. This CDR3 region has 14 residues. Germline V gene lookup returns CDR1 SEHNR and CDR2 FQNEAQ (reference sequence). Trimming cost V 3 bases and J 5 bases; bases outside gene matches: 3. The CDR3, as DNA: TGTGCCAGCAGCTTCGAACAGGGGGATCAGCCCCAGCATTTT. It codes for CASSFEQGDQPQHF.

The rearrangement uses TRBV3-1 (or the pseudogene TRBV3-2) and TRBJ1-1, with a possible D match to TRBD1 (5 bases). This CDR3 is 15 amino acids long. V lost 5 bases, J lost 5 bases, and 18 bases lay in between. Germline values: CDR1 LGHDT, CDR2 YNNKEL (reference sequence). The CDR3 protein is CASSSMNIGGTEAFF. In DNA, the CDR3 is TGTGCCAGCAGCTCCATGAATATCGGGGGGACTGAAGCTTTCTTT.

V usage is TRBV6-1 and J usage is TRBJ2-6, with D perhaps matching TRBD1 or TRBD2 (6 bases each). Trimming removed 3 bases from V and 4 bases from J, with 10 bases in between. This CDR3 has 15 residues. Germline V gene lookup returns CDR1 MNHNS and CDR2 SASEGT. The chain's CDR3 is CASSDRGQGANVLTF. CDR3 in DNA: TGTGCCAGCAGTGACCGGGGGCAAGGGGCCAACGTCCTGACTTTC.

V is TRBV29-1 and J is TRBJ1-1; D is ambiguous. The V gene's germline CDR1 is SQVTM and CDR2 ANQGSEA. Trimming took off 6 bases at V and 1 base at J, with 6 bases between the two ends. CDR3 size: 11 residues. This chain's CDR3 is CSVEQNTEAFF. In DNA form, the CDR3 reads TGCAGCGTCGAACAGAACACTGAAGCTTTCTTT.

V usage is TRBV27 and J usage is TRBJ2-6; perhaps TRBD2 as D (5 bases). The CDR3 spans 19 residues. The V gene's germline CDR1 is MNHEY and CDR2 SMNVEV (reference sequence). V lost 7 bases and J lost 3, with 25 bases in between. The CDR3 here is CASTYPPGDAQDGANVLTF. In nucleotides, the CDR3 is TGTGCCAGCACCTACCCCCCCGGGGATGCCCAGGATGGGGCCAACGTCCTGACTTTC. The full variable domain, rest sourced from reference TRBV27 and TRBJ2-6, is EAQVTQNPRYLITVTGKKLTVTCSQNMNHEYMSWYRQDPGLGLRQIYYSMNVEVTDKGDVPEGYKVSRKEKRNFPLILESPSPNQTSLYFCASTYPPGDAQDGANVLTFGAGSRLTVL.